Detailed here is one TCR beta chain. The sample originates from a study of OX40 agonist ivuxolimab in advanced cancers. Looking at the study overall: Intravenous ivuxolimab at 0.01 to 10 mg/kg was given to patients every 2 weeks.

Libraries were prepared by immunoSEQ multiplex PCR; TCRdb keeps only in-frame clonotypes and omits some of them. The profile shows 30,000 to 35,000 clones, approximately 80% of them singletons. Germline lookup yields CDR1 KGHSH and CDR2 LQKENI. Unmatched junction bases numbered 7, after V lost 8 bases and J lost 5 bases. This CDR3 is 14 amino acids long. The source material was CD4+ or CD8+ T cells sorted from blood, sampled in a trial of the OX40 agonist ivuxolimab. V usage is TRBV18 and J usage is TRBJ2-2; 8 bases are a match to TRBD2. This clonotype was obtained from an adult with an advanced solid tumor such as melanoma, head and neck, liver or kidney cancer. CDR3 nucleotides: TGTGCCAGCCTCAGCGGGAGTGGGACCGGGGAGCTGTTTTTT. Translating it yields CASLSGSGTGELFF.